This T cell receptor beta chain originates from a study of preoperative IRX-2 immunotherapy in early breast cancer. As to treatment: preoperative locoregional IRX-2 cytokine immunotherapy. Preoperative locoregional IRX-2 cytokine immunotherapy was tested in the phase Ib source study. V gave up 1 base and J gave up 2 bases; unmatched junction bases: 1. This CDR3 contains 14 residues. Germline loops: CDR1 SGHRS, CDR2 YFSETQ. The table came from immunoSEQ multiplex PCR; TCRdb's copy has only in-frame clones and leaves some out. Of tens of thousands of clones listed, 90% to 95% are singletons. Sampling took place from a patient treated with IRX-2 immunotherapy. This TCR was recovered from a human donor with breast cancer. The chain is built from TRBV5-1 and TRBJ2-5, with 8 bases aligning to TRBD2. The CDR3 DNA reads TGCGCCAGCAGCTTGACTAGCGGACAAGAGACCCAGTACTTC. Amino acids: CASSLTSGQETQYF.